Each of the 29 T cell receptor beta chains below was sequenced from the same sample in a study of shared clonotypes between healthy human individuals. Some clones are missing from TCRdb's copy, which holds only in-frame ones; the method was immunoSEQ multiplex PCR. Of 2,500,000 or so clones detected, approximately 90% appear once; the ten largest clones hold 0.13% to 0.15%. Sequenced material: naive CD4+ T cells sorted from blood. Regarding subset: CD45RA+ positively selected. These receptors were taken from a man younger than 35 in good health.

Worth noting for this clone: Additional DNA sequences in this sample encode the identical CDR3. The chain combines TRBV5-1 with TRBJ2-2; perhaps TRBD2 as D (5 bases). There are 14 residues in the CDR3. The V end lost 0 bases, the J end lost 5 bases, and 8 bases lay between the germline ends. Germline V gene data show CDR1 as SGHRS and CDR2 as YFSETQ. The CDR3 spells CASSLARETGELFF. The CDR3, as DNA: TGCGCCAGCAGCTTGGCCCGGGAAACCGGGGAGCTGTTTTTT.

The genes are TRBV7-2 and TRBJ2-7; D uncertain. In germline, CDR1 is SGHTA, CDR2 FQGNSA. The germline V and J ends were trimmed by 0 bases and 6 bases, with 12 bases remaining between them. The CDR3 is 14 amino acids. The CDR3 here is CASSLALGSVEQYF. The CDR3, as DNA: TGTGCCAGCAGCTTAGCGTTGGGGTCTGTCGAGCAGTACTTC.

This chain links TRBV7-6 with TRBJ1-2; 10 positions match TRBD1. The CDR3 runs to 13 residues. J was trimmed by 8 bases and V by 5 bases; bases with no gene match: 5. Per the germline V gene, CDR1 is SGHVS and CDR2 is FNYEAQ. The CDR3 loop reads CASSPGTGVGYTF. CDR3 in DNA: TGTGCCAGCAGCCCCGGGACAGGGGTCGGCTACACCTTC.

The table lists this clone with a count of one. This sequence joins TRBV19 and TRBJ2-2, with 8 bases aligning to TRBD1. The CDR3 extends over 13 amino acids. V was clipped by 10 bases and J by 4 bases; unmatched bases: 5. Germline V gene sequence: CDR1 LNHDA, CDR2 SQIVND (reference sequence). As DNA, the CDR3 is TGTGCCACCCGAGGACAGGGCACCGGGGAGCTGTTTTTT. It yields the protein CATRGQGTGELFF.

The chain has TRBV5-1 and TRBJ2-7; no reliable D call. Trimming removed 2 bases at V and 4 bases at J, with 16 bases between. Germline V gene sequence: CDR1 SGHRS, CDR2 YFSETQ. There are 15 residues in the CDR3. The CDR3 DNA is TGCGCCAGCAGCTTCGGCGCGGCAGCCCTTTACGAGCAGTACTTC. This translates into CASSFGAAALYEQYF.

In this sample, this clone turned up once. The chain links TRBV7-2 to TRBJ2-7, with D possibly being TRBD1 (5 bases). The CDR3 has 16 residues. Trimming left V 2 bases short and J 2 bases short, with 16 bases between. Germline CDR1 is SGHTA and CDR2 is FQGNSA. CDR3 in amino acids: CASSLQASQATYEQYF. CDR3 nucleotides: TGTGCCAGCAGCTTACAGGCGTCACAGGCGACCTACGAGCAGTACTTC.

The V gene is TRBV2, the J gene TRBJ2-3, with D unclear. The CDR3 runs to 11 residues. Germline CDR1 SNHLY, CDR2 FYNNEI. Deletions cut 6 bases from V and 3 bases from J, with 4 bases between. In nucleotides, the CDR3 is TGTGCCAGCAGCATGACAGATACGCAGTATTTT. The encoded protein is CASSMTDTQYF.

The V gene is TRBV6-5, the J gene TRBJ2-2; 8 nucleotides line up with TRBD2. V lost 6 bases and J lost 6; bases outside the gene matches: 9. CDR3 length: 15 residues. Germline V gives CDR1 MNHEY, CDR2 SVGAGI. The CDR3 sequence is CASRGSGVSAGELFF. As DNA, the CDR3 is TGTGCCAGCAGGGGTAGCGGGGTCAGCGCCGGGGAGCTGTTTTTT.

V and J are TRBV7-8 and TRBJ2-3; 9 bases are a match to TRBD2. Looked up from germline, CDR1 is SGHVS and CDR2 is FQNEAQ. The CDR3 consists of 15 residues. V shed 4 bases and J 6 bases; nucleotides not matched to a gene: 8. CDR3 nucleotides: TGTGCCAGCAGCTATTACGGACTAGCGACGGATACGCAGTATTTT. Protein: CASSYYGLATDTQYF.

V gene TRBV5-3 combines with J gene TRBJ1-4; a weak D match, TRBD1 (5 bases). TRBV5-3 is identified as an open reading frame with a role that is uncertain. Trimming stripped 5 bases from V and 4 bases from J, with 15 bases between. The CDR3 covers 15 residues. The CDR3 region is CARRSRDGHNEKLFF. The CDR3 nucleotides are TGTGCCAGAAGGTCCCGGGACGGCCATAATGAAAAACTGTTTTTT.

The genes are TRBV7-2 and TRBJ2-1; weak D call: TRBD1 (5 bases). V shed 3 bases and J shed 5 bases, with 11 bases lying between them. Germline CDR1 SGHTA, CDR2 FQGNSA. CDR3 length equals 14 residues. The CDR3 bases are TGTGCCAGCAGCTTTTGGGGCCCTGACAATGAGCAGTTCTTC. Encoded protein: CASSFWGPDNEQFF.

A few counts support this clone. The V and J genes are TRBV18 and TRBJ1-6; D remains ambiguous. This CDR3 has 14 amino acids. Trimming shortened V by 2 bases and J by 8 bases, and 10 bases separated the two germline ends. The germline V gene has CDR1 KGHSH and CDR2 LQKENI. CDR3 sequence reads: CASSPYAGDSPLHF. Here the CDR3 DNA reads TGTGCCAGCTCACCATACGCGGGTGATTCACCCCTCCACTTT.

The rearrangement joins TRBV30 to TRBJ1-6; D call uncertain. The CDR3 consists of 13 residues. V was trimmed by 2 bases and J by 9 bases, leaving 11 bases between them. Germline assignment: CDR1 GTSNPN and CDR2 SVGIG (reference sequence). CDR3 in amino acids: CAWSPDGGSPLHF. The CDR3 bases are TGTGCCTGGAGTCCGGACGGAGGTTCACCCCTCCACTTT.

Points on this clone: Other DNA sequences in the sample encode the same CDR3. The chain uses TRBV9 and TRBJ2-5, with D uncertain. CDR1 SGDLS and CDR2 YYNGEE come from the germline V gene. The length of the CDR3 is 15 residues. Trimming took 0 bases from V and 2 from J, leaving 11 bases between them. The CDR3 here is CASSVDGRRQETQYF. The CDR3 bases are TGTGCCAGCAGCGTAGACGGGCGACGACAAGAGACCCAGTACTTC.

CDR3 in DNA: TGTGCCAGTAGTACTCGGGGACTAATCTCCTACGAGCAGTACTTC. Translated: CASSTRGLISYEQYF. The chain couples TRBV2 to TRBJ2-7; TRBD2 matches 7 bases. The CDR3 is made up of 15 amino acids. Germline assignment: CDR1 SNHLY and CDR2 FYNNEI. After removal of 9 bases from V and 0 bases from J, the junction contained 11 bases not matched to a gene. Variable domain in full (rest from reference TRBV2 and TRBJ2-7): EPEVTQTPSHQVTQMGQEVILRCVPISNHLYFYWYRQILGQKVEFLVSFYNNEISEKSEIFDDQFSVERPDGSNFTLKIRSTKLEDSAMYFCASSTRGLISYEQYFGPGTRLTVT.

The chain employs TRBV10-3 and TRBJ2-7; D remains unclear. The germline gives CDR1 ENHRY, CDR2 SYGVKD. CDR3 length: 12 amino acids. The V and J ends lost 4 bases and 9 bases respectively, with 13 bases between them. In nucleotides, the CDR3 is TGTGCCATCAGTGCGGGTAGTGGCGGGCAGTACTTC. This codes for CAISAGSGGQYF.

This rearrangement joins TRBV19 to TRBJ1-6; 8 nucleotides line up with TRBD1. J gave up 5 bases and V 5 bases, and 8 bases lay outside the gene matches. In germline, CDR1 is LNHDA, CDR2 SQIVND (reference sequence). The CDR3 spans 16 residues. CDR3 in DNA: TGTGCCAGTAGTGCGTGGACAGGGTTTGATAATTCACCCCTCCACTTT. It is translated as CASSAWTGFDNSPLHF.

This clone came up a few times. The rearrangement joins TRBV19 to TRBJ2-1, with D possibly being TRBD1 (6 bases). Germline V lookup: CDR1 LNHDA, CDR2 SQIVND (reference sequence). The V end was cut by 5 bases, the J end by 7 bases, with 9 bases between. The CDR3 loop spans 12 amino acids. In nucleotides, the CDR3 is TGTGCCAGTAGTGACAGGTTAAATGAGCAGTTCTTC. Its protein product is CASSDRLNEQFF. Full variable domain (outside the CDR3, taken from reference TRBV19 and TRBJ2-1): DGGITQSPKYLFRKEGQNVTLSCEQNLNHDAMYWYRQDPGQGLRLIYYSQIVNDFQKGDIAEGYSVSREKKESFPLTVTSAQKNPTAFYLCASSDRLNEQFFGPGTRLTVL.

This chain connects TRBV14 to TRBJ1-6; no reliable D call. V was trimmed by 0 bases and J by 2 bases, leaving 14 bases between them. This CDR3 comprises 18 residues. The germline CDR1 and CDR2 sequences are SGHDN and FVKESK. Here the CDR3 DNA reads TGTGCCAGCAGCCAAGATAATCGCCAGCTACCCTATAATTCACCCCTCCACTTT. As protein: CASSQDNRQLPYNSPLHF.

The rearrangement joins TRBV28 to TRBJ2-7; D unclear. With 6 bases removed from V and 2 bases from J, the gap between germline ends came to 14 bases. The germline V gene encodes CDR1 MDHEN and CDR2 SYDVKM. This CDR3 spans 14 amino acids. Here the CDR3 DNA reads TGTGCCAGCAGATATAGACACGGCCCCTACGAGCAGTACTTC. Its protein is CASRYRHGPYEQYF.

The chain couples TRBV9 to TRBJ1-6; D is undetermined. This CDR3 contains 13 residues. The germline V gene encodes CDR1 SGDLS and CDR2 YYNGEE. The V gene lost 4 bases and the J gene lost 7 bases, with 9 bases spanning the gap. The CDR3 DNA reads TGTGCCAGCAGCACCGGAGACAATTCACCCCTCCACTTT. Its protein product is CASSTGDNSPLHF.

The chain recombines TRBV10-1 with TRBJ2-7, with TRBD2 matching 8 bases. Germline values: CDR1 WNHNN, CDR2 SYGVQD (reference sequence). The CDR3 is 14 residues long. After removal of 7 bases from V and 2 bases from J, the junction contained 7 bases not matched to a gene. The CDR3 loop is CASIVLAAAYEQYF. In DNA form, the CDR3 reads TGCGCCAGCATCGTACTAGCGGCTGCCTACGAGCAGTACTTC.

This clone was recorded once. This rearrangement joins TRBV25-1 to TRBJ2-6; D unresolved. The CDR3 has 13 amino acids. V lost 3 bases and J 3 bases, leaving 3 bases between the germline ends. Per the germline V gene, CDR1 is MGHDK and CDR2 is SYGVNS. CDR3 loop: CASSDGGANVLTF. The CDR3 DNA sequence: TGTGCCAGCAGTGATGGTGGGGCCAACGTCCTGACTTTC.

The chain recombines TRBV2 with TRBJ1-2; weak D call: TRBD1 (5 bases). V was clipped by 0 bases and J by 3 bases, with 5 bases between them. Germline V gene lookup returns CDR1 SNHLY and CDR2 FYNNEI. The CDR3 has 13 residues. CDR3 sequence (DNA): TGTGCCAGCAGTGAAGCAGGGGACTATGGCTACACCTTC. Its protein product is CASSEAGDYGYTF.

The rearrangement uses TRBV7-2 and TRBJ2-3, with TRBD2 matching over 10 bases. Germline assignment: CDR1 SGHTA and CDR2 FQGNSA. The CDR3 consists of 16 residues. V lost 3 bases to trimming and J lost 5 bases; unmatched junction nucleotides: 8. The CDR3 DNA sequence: TGTGCCAGCAGCTTCAGAGCGGGGGGGCGCGTAGATACGCAGTATTTT. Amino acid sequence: CASSFRAGGRVDTQYF.

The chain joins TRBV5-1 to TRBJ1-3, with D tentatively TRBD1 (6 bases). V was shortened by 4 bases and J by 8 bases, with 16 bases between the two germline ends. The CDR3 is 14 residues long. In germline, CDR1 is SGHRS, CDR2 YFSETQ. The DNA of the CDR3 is TGCGCCAGCAGCCCGGAGGACAGCCATCACACCATATATTTT. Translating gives CASSPEDSHHTIYF.

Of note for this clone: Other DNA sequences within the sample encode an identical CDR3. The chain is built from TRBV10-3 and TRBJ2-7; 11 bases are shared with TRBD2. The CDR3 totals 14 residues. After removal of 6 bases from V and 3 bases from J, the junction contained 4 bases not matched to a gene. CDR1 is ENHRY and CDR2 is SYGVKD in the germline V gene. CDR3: CAISPGLADYEQYF. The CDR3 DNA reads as TGTGCCATCAGCCCGGGACTAGCGGACTACGAGCAGTACTTC.

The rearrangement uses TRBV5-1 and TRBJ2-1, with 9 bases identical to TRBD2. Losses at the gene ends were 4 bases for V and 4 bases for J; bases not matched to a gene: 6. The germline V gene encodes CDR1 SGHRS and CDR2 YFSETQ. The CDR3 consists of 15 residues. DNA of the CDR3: TGCGCCAGCAGCAATAGCGGGGGAACATACAATGAGCAGTTCTTC. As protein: CASSNSGGTYNEQFF.

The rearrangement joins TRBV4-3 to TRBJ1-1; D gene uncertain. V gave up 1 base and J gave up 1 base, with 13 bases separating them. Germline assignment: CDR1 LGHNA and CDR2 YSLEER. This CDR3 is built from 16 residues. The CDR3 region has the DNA TGCGCCAGCAGCCAAGTATATGACGGACCGAACACTGAAGCTTTCTTT. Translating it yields CASSQVYDGPNTEAFF.